The rows below give T cell receptor beta chains drawn from one sample of a study of blood T cell repertoires in COVID-19. Clones were read by immunoSEQ multiplex PCR, and TCRdb kept only the in-frame ones, dropping some. Of some 120,000 clones in the sample, 90% were seen once. The sequencing input was peripheral blood. The receptor set was obtained from a human donor with active COVID-19. The donor label of this sample is uncertain. Each CDR3 is given with its conserved first and last residue. The D gene is left open where the match is weak. The size entry is marked missing in some rows and otherwise reads once, few, many or a size class.

TRBJ1-1,NA,TRBD1,TRBV7-2,CASSLGDRVRNTEAFF,TGTGCCAGCAGCTTAGGGGACAGGGTAAGGAACACTGAAGCTTTCTTT
TRBJ1-6,NA,NA,TRBV5-4,CASSLAGRQNSPLHF,TGTGCCAGCAGCCTAGCGGGGCGACAAAATTCACCCCTCCACTTT
TRBJ1-4,NA,NA,TRBV6-5,CASSYSVQTTNEKLFF,TGTGCCAGCAGTTACTCGGTCCAGACAACTAATGAAAAACTGTTTTTT
TRBJ1-1,NA,NA,TRBV7-2,CASSTQGYTEAFF,TGTGCCAGCAGCACACAGGGTTACACTGAAGCTTTCTTT
TRBJ2-6,NA,TRBD1,TRBV6-5,CASTRGSGANVLTF,TGTGCCAGCACCAGGGGGTCTGGGGCCAACGTCCTGACTTTC
TRBJ2-2,NA,NA,TRBV5-1,CASSLLLTGELFF,TGCGCCAGCAGCTTGCTTCTCACCGGGGAGCTGTTTTTT
TRBJ2-7,NA,NA,TRBV2,CASSDGQGSYEQYF,TGTGCCAGCAGTGACGGGCAGGGGAGTTACGAGCAGTACTTC
TRBJ2-7,NA,TRBD2,TRBV7-2,CASSLEGGTRSLHEQYF,TGTGCCAGCAGCTTAGAGGGGGGGACTAGGAGTCTGCACGAGCAGTACTTC
TRBJ2-3,NA,TRBD2,TRBV19,CATSGGNTDTQYF,TGTGCCACCTCCGGGGGGAACACAGATACGCAGTATTTT
TRBJ2-1,NA,NA,TRBV27,CASSLSDEQFF,TGTGCCAGCAGTTTAAGCGATGAGCAGTTCTTC
TRBJ2-7,NA,NA,TRBV19,CASSIGYSETDYEQYF,TGTGCCAGTAGTATCGGCTACAGTGAAACAGATTACGAGCAGTACTTC
TRBJ2-3,NA,NA,TRBV11-2,CASSLVRGGAMYF,TGTGCCAGCAGCTTAGTTCGTGGGGGGGCCATGTATTTT
TRBJ2-2,once,NA,TRBV4-2,CASTQGDTNTGELFF,TGTGCCAGCACCCAAGGGGACACCAACACCGGGGAGCTGTTTTTT
TRBJ1-4,NA,TRBD1,TRBV6-1,CASSVLTGTGFATNEKLFF,TGTGCCAGCAGTGTCCTTACCGGGACAGGGTTTGCAACTAATGAAAAACTGTTTTTT
TRBJ2-5,NA,NA,TRBV7-9,CASRTEQGGAQETQYF,TGTGCCAGCAGGACTGAACAGGGGGGGGCCCAAGAGACCCAGTACTTC
TRBJ1-2,NA,TRBD1,TRBV5-6,CASSSLGQGGMEDYGYTF,TGTGCCAGCAGCTCCCTTGGACAGGGGGGGATGGAAGACTATGGCTACACCTTC
TRBJ2-4,NA,NA,TRBV15,CATRRGDAKNIQYF,TGTGCCACCCGTAGGGGTGATGCCAAAAACATTCAGTACTTC
TRBJ1-6,many,NA,TRBV4-1,CASSQDRVYNSPLHF,TGCGCCAGCAGCCAAGACAGGGTCTATAATTCACCCCTCCACTTT
TRBJ1-1,NA,NA,TRBV6-5,CASQGVPMNTEAFF,TGTGCCAGCCAGGGTGTACCGATGAACACTGAAGCTTTCTTT
TRBJ2-2,NA,TRBD2,TRBV6-6,CAGGGDLTGELFF,TGTGCCGGGGGAGGGGACCTAACCGGGGAGCTGTTTTTT
TRBJ2-7,NA,TRBD2,TRBV10-3,CAISEGRGASSEQYF,TGTGCCATCAGTGAGGGGCGGGGGGCATCCTCCGAGCAGTACTTC
TRBJ2-7,NA,TRBD1,TRBV27,CASSLSGTVTYEQYF,TGTGCCAGCAGTTTATCTGGGACAGTTACCTACGAGCAGTACTTC
TRBJ2-2,NA,NA,TRBV15,CATSRDMRTGELFF,TGTGCCACCAGCAGAGATATGAGGACCGGGGAGCTGTTTTTT
TRBJ1-2,NA,TRBD1,TRBV6-5,CASSYRDRASNHTF,TGTGCCAGCAGTTACCGGGACAGGGCCAGTAACCACACCTTC
TRBJ1-2,NA,NA,TRBV5-6,CASSPTGTRRTYGYTF,TGTGCCAGCAGCCCCACGGGGACTCGTAGAACCTATGGCTACACCTTC
TRBJ1-1,NA,NA,TRBV6-2/TRBV6-3,CASSYYRATEAFF,TGTGCCAGCAGTTATTACAGGGCAACTGAAGCTTTCTTT
TRBJ1-2,NA,NA,TRBV7-2,CASSFNTGNNYGYTF,TGTGCCAGCAGCTTTAACACAGGGAACAACTATGGCTACACCTTC
TRBJ2-1,once,TRBD1,TRBV27,CASSFTGGHNEQFF,TGTGCCAGCAGTTTTACAGGGGGCCACAATGAGCAGTTCTTC
TRBJ1-1,NA,TRBD1,TRBV5-4,CASSRQGFGTEAFF,TGTGCCAGCAGCCGACAGGGATTCGGCACTGAAGCTTTCTTT
TRBJ2-3,once,TRBD2,TRBV11-3,CASSLDRRLAGGTDTQYF,TGTGCCAGCAGCTTAGATCGCCGGCTAGCGGGGGGCACAGATACGCAGTATTTT
TRBJ2-1,NA,NA,TRBV2,CASSEIGAYNEQFF,TGTGCCAGCAGTGAGATAGGGGCCTACAATGAGCAGTTCTTC
TRBJ1-5,NA,TRBD1,TRBV6-6,CASSQLQGSQPQHF,TGTGCCAGCAGTCAATTACAGGGGTCTCAGCCCCAGCATTTT
TRBJ2-2,NA,TRBD1,TRBV7-6,CASSLGQGDTGELFF,TGTGCCAGCAGCTTAGGACAGGGCGACACCGGGGAGCTGTTTTTT
TRBJ2-3,NA,TRBD2,TRBV15,CATSGLAGGNTDTQYF,TGTGCCACCAGCGGCCTAGCGGGGGGGAACACAGATACGCAGTATTTT
TRBJ1-4,NA,TRBD1,TRBV30,CAWSRSAGTATNEKLFF,TGTGCCTGGAGTCGCTCGGCGGGGACAGCAACTAATGAAAAACTGTTTTTT
TRBJ2-7,NA,NA,TRBV5-1,CASSLDPGGVYEQYF,TGCGCCAGCAGCTTGGATCCCGGGGGAGTTTACGAGCAGTACTTC
TRBJ1-1,once,NA,TRBV5-1,CASSVRAAAGGEAFF,TGCGCCAGCAGCGTTCGGGCCGCCGCGGGGGGTGAAGCTTTCTTT
TRBJ2-1,NA,NA,TRBV7-9,CASSWSGYNEQFF,TGTGCCAGCAGTTGGAGCGGTTACAATGAGCAGTTCTTC
TRBJ2-7,NA,NA,TRBV6-2/TRBV6-3,CASSYVSRGAYEQYF,TGTGCCAGCAGTTACGTCTCCAGGGGCGCCTACGAGCAGTACTTC
TRBJ2-7,NA,TRBD2,TRBV4-3,CASSQELAGRTYEQYF,TGCGCCAGCAGCCAAGAACTAGCGGGGAGAACTTACGAGCAGTACTTC